This section outlines one T cell receptor beta chain sequence together with its context. Repertoires were generated with immunoSEQ multiplex PCR, while TCRdb's copy carries only in-frame clones and drops some. Seen here are 900,000 to 1,200,000 clones, about 84% observed once, and the top ten hold roughly 0.57%. The data originate from a study of shared clonotypes between healthy human individuals. Study-level information: The composition of the donors was a couple of women and a few men aged 18 to 49.

This CDR3 region has 13 residues. The germline V gene encodes CDR1 LNHDA and CDR2 SQIVND (reference sequence). Trimming removed 3 bases at V and 3 bases at J, with 9 bases between. The source is a young man in good health. Some clones in this sample may be carry-over from other donors' samples. V usage is TRBV19 and J usage is TRBJ2-7; D remains unclear. The specimen was memory CD4+ T cells from PBMCs. Subset indicated: CD45RA-negative fraction. The CDR3 nucleotides are TGTGCCAGTAGTATTGGTGCAGACTACGAGCAGTACTTC. Translated, it gives CASSIGADYEQYF.